The T cell receptor beta chain described here comes from a study of PD-1 blockade in classical Hodgkin lymphoma. Whole-study results and caveats: Patients starting nivolumab under 1 year after ASCT were excluded. Relapsed/refractory patients reportedly had the lowest baseline TCR diversity, below newly diagnosed patients, who were below healthy donors. Complete responders possessed baseline diversity comparable to newly diagnosed patients.

Clones were read by immunoSEQ multiplex PCR, and TCRdb kept only the in-frame ones, dropping some. The repertoire has 95,000 or so clones, over 80% of them found once; the top ten carry 9% to 15%. The CDR3 contains 16 residues. Losses at the gene ends were 4 bases for V and 10 bases for J; bases not matched to a gene: 9. Per the germline V gene, CDR1 is SNHLY and CDR2 is FYNNEI. Comments on this clone: Antigen unknown.

Relapse was seen in all patients after autologous stem cell transplantation, and brentuximab vedotin exposure was variable. Best response was recorded as complete response, partial response or progressive disease. This chain joins TRBV2 and TRBJ2-1, with 14 bases lining up with TRBD2. The sequencing used peripheral blood mononuclear cells (PBMCs), collected at baseline. The clonotype comes from a human donor with classical Hodgkin lymphoma. CDR3 bases: TGTGCCAGCAGTGTGGGACTAGCGGGAGTTGGAGCCGAGCAGTTCTTC. It encodes CASSVGLAGVGAEQFF.